Each of the 6 T cell receptor beta chains below was sequenced from the same sample in a study of blood T cell repertoires in COVID-19. The data were produced by immunoSEQ multiplex PCR, yet TCRdb's version contains in-frame clones alone and is incomplete. Here the sample spans 470,000 or so clones, around 85% being singletons. The sequenced sample consisted of peripheral blood. The receptor source for this set is a human donor in a cohort sampled during active COVID-19.

The rearrangement links TRBV13 to TRBJ1-1; 8 positions match TRBD1. The CDR3 is made up of 14 amino acids. V shed 5 bases and J 5 bases; nucleotides not matched to a gene: 7. CDR1 is PRHDT and CDR2 is FYEKMQ in the germline V gene (reference sequence). The DNA of the CDR3 is TGTGCCAGCAGCCTTGACAGGGGAGGAACTGAAGCTTTCTTT. Translated, it gives CASSLDRGGTEAFF.

The J gene is TRBJ1-2, the V gene TRBV7-2; 7 bases match TRBD1. Germline V CDR1 and CDR2: SGHTA, FQGNSA. The V gene end was trimmed by 3 bases and the J gene end by 7 bases; junction bases not matched to a gene: 2. This CDR3 spans 12 amino acids. CDR3 nucleotides: TGTGCCAGCAGCTTGACAGGGAGTGGCTACACCTTC. Amino acid sequence: CASSLTGSGYTF.

This chain joins TRBV11-3 and TRBJ1-5; the D is unclear. Trimming left V 5 bases short and J 4 bases short, with 3 bases between. The length of the CDR3 is 11 residues. Germline V gives CDR1 SGHNT, CDR2 YENEEA. CDR3 region: CASSPNQPQHF. The DNA for the CDR3 is TGTGCCAGCAGCCCGAATCAGCCCCAGCATTTT. The full variable domain, in which reference TRBV11-3 and TRBJ1-5 provide the parts outside the CDR3, is EAGVVQSPRYKIIEKKQPVAFWCNPISGHNTLYWYLQNLGQGPELLIRYENEEAVDDSQLPKDRFSAERLKGVDSTLKIQPAELGDSAVYLCASSPNQPQHFGDGTRLSIL.

The rearrangement joins TRBV5-1 to TRBJ2-3; TRBD2 is a possible D gene (6 bases). Looked up from germline, CDR1 is SGHRS and CDR2 is YFSETQ. There are 14 residues in the CDR3. Trimming removed 7 bases at V and 3 bases at J, with 15 bases between. CDR3 nucleotide sequence: TGCGCCAGCGGAGGGGCAGGGAATACAGATACGCAGTATTTT. Its translation is CASGGAGNTDTQYF.

This rearrangement joins TRBV6-5 to TRBJ1-2, with D perhaps matching TRBD1 (6 bases). The CDR3 is 14 amino acids. Germline V lookup: CDR1 MNHEY, CDR2 SVGAGI. V lost 0 bases and J 8 bases, leaving 13 bases between the germline ends. The CDR3 region has the DNA TGTGCCAGCAGTTACTCGCTTCAGGGGAAGGGCTACACCTTC. Its protein product is CASSYSLQGKGYTF.

This rearrangement joins TRBV15 to TRBJ2-2, with TRBD1 matching 9 bases. The junction had 4 bases not matched to a gene; V was cut back by 1 base and J by 4 bases. CDR3 length equals 16 residues. Germline-derived CDR1 and CDR2 are LNHNV and YYDKDF (reference sequence). The CDR3 here is CATSRGQGDLTGELFF. CDR3 bases: TGTGCCACCAGCAGAGGACAGGGGGACCTCACCGGGGAGCTGTTTTTT.